This paragraph covers one T cell receptor beta chain sequence. CDR1 is MNHNY, CDR2 SVGAGI, per germline (reference sequence). The J segment lost 8 bases and the V segment lost 0 bases, leaving 4 bases of the junction unmatched. This CDR3 contains 16 residues. Alongside a J-beta primer mix, a sample-barcoded 5' primer served in a second PCR lasting about 7 to 12 cycles. TCRdb re-called the 5' RACE reads through MiXCR, storing one row per CDR3 protein. In the table there are hundreds of thousands of distinct CDR3 sequences, 58% of which are singletons. The source of the sample is a study of blood T cells in healthy people across ages.

The sequence was collected from a man between 60 and 75 years old in good health. The sequenced material came from blood. This chain connects TRBV6-6 to TRBJ1-4; 12 positions agree with TRBD1. CDR3 sequence (DNA): TGTGCCAGCAGTTACTCGGGGGGACAGGGGGCGGAAAAACTGTTTTTT. Translating it yields CASSYSGGQGAEKLFF.